This is a list of T cell receptor beta chains from one sample in a study of T cell responses to AZD1222 COVID-19 vaccine. TCRdb keeps only in-frame clones here, not all; method: immunoSEQ multiplex PCR. Of about 94,000 clones in the sample, 85% are singletons; the top ten hold roughly 4.7%. Here the sequenced sample was peripheral blood, taken 28 days after the second AZD1222 dose. These receptors came from an adult who received the AZD1222 COVID-19 vaccine. Each CDR3 is given with its conserved first and last residue. The order of the fields is clone size, D gene, V gene, J gene, CDR3 DNA, CDR3 protein. D genes are given only for firm matches. Size tells how often a clone was seen (once, few, many) or the class of an expanded clone, and some rows leave it out.

clone size: .
D gene: .
V gene: TRBV20-1
J gene: TRBJ1-5
CDR3 DNA: TGCAGTGCTAGTAGCCCCGGGGGCAATCAGCCCCAGCATTTT
CDR3 protein: CSASSPGGNQPQHF

clone size: .
D gene: .
V gene: TRBV9
J gene: TRBJ2-7
CDR3 DNA: TGTGCCAGCAGCGTAGTAGTAGGTGGAACCGAGCAGTACTTC
CDR3 protein: CASSVVVGGTEQYF

clone size: .
D gene: .
V gene: TRBV3-1/TRBV3-2
J gene: TRBJ2-1
CDR3 DNA: TGTGCCAGCAGCCAATACCGGGACATGGGCAATGAGCAGTTCTTC
CDR3 protein: CASSQYRDMGNEQFF

clone size: .
D gene: TRBD1
V gene: TRBV19
J gene: TRBJ2-7
CDR3 DNA: TGTGCCAGTAGTGGGACAGCTTACAATAGTGGCGAGCAGTACTTC
CDR3 protein: CASSGTAYNSGEQYF

clone size: once
D gene: TRBD1
V gene: TRBV10-3
J gene: TRBJ1-1
CDR3 DNA: TGTGCCATCAGCCCGGGACAGGGAACTGAAGCTTTCTTT
CDR3 protein: CAISPGQGTEAFF

clone size: .
D gene: .
V gene: TRBV10-3
J gene: TRBJ2-5
CDR3 DNA: TGTGCCATCAGTGAGAGTGTGGGAGGGGGGACGAAAGAGACCCAGTACTTC
CDR3 protein: CAISESVGGGTKETQYF

clone size: .
D gene: .
V gene: TRBV10-3
J gene: TRBJ2-7
CDR3 DNA: TGTGCCAGTTCTCGGGATCCGTCCGACGAGCAGTACTTC
CDR3 protein: CASSRDPSDEQYF

clone size: .
D gene: TRBD1
V gene: TRBV2
J gene: TRBJ1-5
CDR3 DNA: TGTGCCACCCGGGACAGGGGACTTTCCTATCAGCCCCAGCATTTT
CDR3 protein: CATRDRGLSYQPQHF

clone size: .
D gene: .
V gene: TRBV27
J gene: TRBJ1-1
CDR3 DNA: TGTGCCAGCTGGTTCAGAGGAAGGGACACTGAAGCTTTCTTT
CDR3 protein: CASWFRGRDTEAFF

clone size: .
D gene: .
V gene: TRBV3-1/TRBV3-2
J gene: TRBJ2-4
CDR3 DNA: TGTGCCAGCAGCCAAGCCGAAAACATTCAGTACTTC
CDR3 protein: CASSQAENIQYF

clone size: .
D gene: TRBD1
V gene: TRBV5-1
J gene: TRBJ1-2
CDR3 DNA: TGCGCCAGCAGCCCCCAGGGGGCAGGTAGCTATGGCTACACCTTC
CDR3 protein: CASSPQGAGSYGYTF

clone size: .
D gene: .
V gene: TRBV7-9
J gene: TRBJ1-2
CDR3 DNA: TGTGCCAGCAGCCCCCTAAGCTATGGCTACACCTTC
CDR3 protein: CASSPLSYGYTF

clone size: .
D gene: .
V gene: TRBV28
J gene: TRBJ1-2
CDR3 DNA: TGTGCCAGCAGTTCCCAGGCTGTCTTTAATGGCTACACCTTC
CDR3 protein: CASSSQAVFNGYTF

clone size: .
D gene: TRBD1
V gene: TRBV28
J gene: TRBJ2-7
CDR3 DNA: TGTGCCAGCAGTCCATCCGGGACAGGTCGCTACGAGCAGTACTTC
CDR3 protein: CASSPSGTGRYEQYF

clone size: once
D gene: .
V gene: TRBV15
J gene: TRBJ2-7
CDR3 DNA: TGTGCCACCAGCAGAGATGGGGGGACTCCCTACGAGCAGTACTTC
CDR3 protein: CATSRDGGTPYEQYF

clone size: .
D gene: TRBD1
V gene: TRBV30
J gene: TRBJ2-3
CDR3 DNA: TGTGCCTGGAGTGACGGACAGGGGTCGGATACGCAGTATTTT
CDR3 protein: CAWSDGQGSDTQYF

clone size: .
D gene: .
V gene: TRBV13
J gene: TRBJ1-2
CDR3 DNA: TGTGCCAGCAGCTTAGGAAGGTCTGGGGTCTATGGCTACACCTTC
CDR3 protein: CASSLGRSGVYGYTF

clone size: .
D gene: .
V gene: TRBV6-1
J gene: TRBJ1-5
CDR3 DNA: TGTGCCAGCAGTGATGGTACGGGGGGGGTTAATCAGCCCCAGCATTTT
CDR3 protein: CASSDGTGGVNQPQHF

clone size: .
D gene: .
V gene: TRBV5-6
J gene: TRBJ1-2
CDR3 DNA: TGTGCCAGCAGCTTGCCGAGCAGTCAGACCTATGGCTACACCTTC
CDR3 protein: CASSLPSSQTYGYTF

clone size: once
D gene: .
V gene: TRBV5-1
J gene: TRBJ2-3
CDR3 DNA: TGCGCCAGCAGCTCCGGCTCCACAGATACGCAGTATTTT
CDR3 protein: CASSSGSTDTQYF

clone size: .
D gene: TRBD1
V gene: TRBV6-2/TRBV6-3
J gene: TRBJ1-1
CDR3 DNA: TGTGCCAGCAGTTATCCACAGGGGAAAACTGAAGCTTTCTTT
CDR3 protein: CASSYPQGKTEAFF

clone size: .
D gene: .
V gene: TRBV4-3
J gene: TRBJ2-1
CDR3 DNA: TGCGCCAGCAGCCAAGGCGGCTTAGAATACAATGAGCAGTTCTTC
CDR3 protein: CASSQGGLEYNEQFF

clone size: .
D gene: TRBD1
V gene: TRBV2
J gene: TRBJ1-4
CDR3 DNA: TGTGCCAGCGCCGGACAGGGGAGGGTTACTGAAAAACTGTTTTTT
CDR3 protein: CASAGQGRVTEKLFF

clone size: .
D gene: .
V gene: TRBV10-1
J gene: TRBJ1-1
CDR3 DNA: TGCGCCAGCAGTGTGGGGGGGCCCACTGAAGCTTTCTTT
CDR3 protein: CASSVGGPTEAFF

clone size: .
D gene: .
V gene: TRBV6-6
J gene: TRBJ1-2
CDR3 DNA: TGTGCCAGCAGTTACAAAAGGGACGGCCTCTATGGCTACACCTTC
CDR3 protein: CASSYKRDGLYGYTF

clone size: .
D gene: .
V gene: TRBV5-1
J gene: TRBJ1-6
CDR3 DNA: TGCGCCAGCAGTGACGGTGATAATTCACCCCTCCACTTT
CDR3 protein: CASSDGDNSPLHF

clone size: .
D gene: TRBD1
V gene: TRBV11-3
J gene: TRBJ2-7
CDR3 DNA: TGTGCCAGTGAGGACAGGATCTCCGGCGAGCAGTACTTC
CDR3 protein: CASEDRISGEQYF

clone size: .
D gene: .
V gene: TRBV29-1
J gene: TRBJ1-1
CDR3 DNA: TGCAGCGCAACGACAGGTGCTAACACTGAAGCTTTCTTT
CDR3 protein: CSATTGANTEAFF

clone size: .
D gene: TRBD1
V gene: TRBV7-9
J gene: TRBJ2-7
CDR3 DNA: TGTGCCAGCAGCCCGCAGGGGGTTGCCTACGAGCAGTACTTC
CDR3 protein: CASSPQGVAYEQYF

clone size: .
D gene: .
V gene: TRBV5-8
J gene: TRBJ1-1
CDR3 DNA: TGTGCCAGCAGCTTGTTGTTGCAGGGTGGAGTCACTGAAGCTTTCTTT
CDR3 protein: CASSLLLQGGVTEAFF

clone size: few
D gene: TRBD1
V gene: TRBV19
J gene: TRBJ1-5
CDR3 DNA: TGTGCCAGTAGTGGACAGGTCCATGGCAATCAGCCCCAGCATTTT
CDR3 protein: CASSGQVHGNQPQHF

clone size: .
D gene: .
V gene: TRBV5-1
J gene: TRBJ2-2
CDR3 DNA: TGCGCCAGCAGCCGGGAAGGGACCGGGGAGCTGTTTTTT
CDR3 protein: CASSREGTGELFF

clone size: .
D gene: TRBD2
V gene: TRBV4-3
J gene: TRBJ2-1
CDR3 DNA: TGCGCCAGCAGCCAAGATCGGGTAGCGGGAGAGGGGCAGTTCTTC
CDR3 protein: CASSQDRVAGEGQFF

clone size: .
D gene: .
V gene: TRBV2
J gene: TRBJ2-4
CDR3 DNA: TGTGCCAGCAGTTCCAGGGGCATTCAGTACTTC
CDR3 protein: CASSSRGIQYF

clone size: .
D gene: TRBD2
V gene: TRBV2
J gene: TRBJ2-7
CDR3 DNA: TGTGCCAGCAGCCTAGCGGGAGGCCCCTGGGAGCAGTACTTC
CDR3 protein: CASSLAGGPWEQYF

clone size: .
D gene: .
V gene: TRBV7-9
J gene: TRBJ1-5
CDR3 DNA: TGTGCCAGCAGTGGGAATAATCAGCCCCAGCATTTT
CDR3 protein: CASSGNNQPQHF

clone size: .
D gene: TRBD1
V gene: TRBV10-3
J gene: TRBJ2-7
CDR3 DNA: TGTGCCATCTCGAAGGACAGGGAGGTATCCTACGAGCAGTACTTC
CDR3 protein: CAISKDREVSYEQYF

clone size: once
D gene: TRBD1
V gene: TRBV3-1/TRBV3-2
J gene: TRBJ1-1
CDR3 DNA: TGTGCCAGCAGCCGTGGAATACAGGGGGCGGTGAACACTGAAGCTTTCTTT
CDR3 protein: CASSRGIQGAVNTEAFF

clone size: .
D gene: .
V gene: TRBV19
J gene: TRBJ1-2
CDR3 DNA: TGTGCCAGTGCGCAGGGGCCCAATACCTTCTACACCTTC
CDR3 protein: CASAQGPNTFYTF

clone size: .
D gene: .
V gene: TRBV5-6
J gene: TRBJ2-3
CDR3 DNA: TGTGCCAGCAGCTTGCTCGGTGGGCGGGAAAGCACAGATACGCAGTATTTT
CDR3 protein: CASSLLGGRESTDTQYF

clone size: .
D gene: TRBD2
V gene: TRBV5-4
J gene: TRBJ2-1
CDR3 DNA: TGTGCCAGCAGCTTGGATAGCGGGACCTACAATGAGCAGTTCTTC
CDR3 protein: CASSLDSGTYNEQFF

clone size: .
D gene: .
V gene: TRBV20-1
J gene: TRBJ2-5
CDR3 DNA: TGCAGTGCTAGGAACGCAGAGACCCAGTACTTC
CDR3 protein: CSARNAETQYF

clone size: .
D gene: .
V gene: TRBV7-2
J gene: TRBJ2-2
CDR3 DNA: TGTGCCAGCAGCACAACCCCGGGCACCGGGGAGCTGTTTTTT
CDR3 protein: CASSTTPGTGELFF

clone size: .
D gene: .
V gene: TRBV18
J gene: TRBJ1-4
CDR3 DNA: TGTGCCAGCTCACCAAGAGGTCTAACTAATGAAAAACTGTTTTTT
CDR3 protein: CASSPRGLTNEKLFF

clone size: .
D gene: .
V gene: TRBV11-3
J gene: TRBJ2-7
CDR3 DNA: TGTGCCAGCAGCTTTACACAGGTACCCTCCTACGAGCAGTACTTC
CDR3 protein: CASSFTQVPSYEQYF

clone size: .
D gene: .
V gene: TRBV6-5
J gene: TRBJ2-1
CDR3 DNA: TGTGCCAGCAGTTACGGCGCCGAGATCGATGAGCAGTTCTTC
CDR3 protein: CASSYGAEIDEQFF

clone size: .
D gene: .
V gene: TRBV12-3/TRBV12-4
J gene: TRBJ2-7
CDR3 DNA: TGTGCCAGCAGTCTCGGGACCGTCTACGAGCAGTACTTC
CDR3 protein: CASSLGTVYEQYF

clone size: .
D gene: TRBD1
V gene: TRBV24-1
J gene: TRBJ2-7
CDR3 DNA: TGTGCCACCAGTCCAGGGGGCTACGAGCAGTACTTC
CDR3 protein: CATSPGGYEQYF

clone size: .
D gene: TRBD1
V gene: TRBV6-2/TRBV6-3
J gene: TRBJ1-3
CDR3 DNA: TGTGCCAGCAACCCGGGACAGGGTCGTGGAAACACCATATATTTT
CDR3 protein: CASNPGQGRGNTIYF

clone size: .
D gene: TRBD1
V gene: TRBV5-1
J gene: TRBJ1-1
CDR3 DNA: TGCGCCAGCAGCTCCATACAGGGGACTGAAGCTTTCTTT
CDR3 protein: CASSSIQGTEAFF

clone size: .
D gene: .
V gene: TRBV6-5
J gene: TRBJ2-3
CDR3 DNA: TGTGCCAGCAGTACAGGGCCTTCTAGCACAGATACGCAGTATTTT
CDR3 protein: CASSTGPSSTDTQYF

clone size: .
D gene: .
V gene: TRBV5-1
J gene: TRBJ2-1
CDR3 DNA: TGCGCCAGCAGCTTTGAGAGCAACAATGAGCAGTTCTTC
CDR3 protein: CASSFESNNEQFF

clone size: .
D gene: .
V gene: TRBV11-2
J gene: TRBJ2-1
CDR3 DNA: TGTGCCAGCATAGGGGCTGGGGGTGGGCAGTTCTTC
CDR3 protein: CASIGAGGGQFF

clone size: .
D gene: .
V gene: TRBV5-1
J gene: TRBJ2-7
CDR3 DNA: TGCGCCAGCAGCCCTAAGGTCGGAGAGCCCTACGAGCAGTACTTC
CDR3 protein: CASSPKVGEPYEQYF

clone size: .
D gene: .
V gene: TRBV9
J gene: TRBJ1-1
CDR3 DNA: TGTGCCAGCAGCTCGAAACCCCCGGGGATGAACACTGAAGCTTTCTTT
CDR3 protein: CASSSKPPGMNTEAFF